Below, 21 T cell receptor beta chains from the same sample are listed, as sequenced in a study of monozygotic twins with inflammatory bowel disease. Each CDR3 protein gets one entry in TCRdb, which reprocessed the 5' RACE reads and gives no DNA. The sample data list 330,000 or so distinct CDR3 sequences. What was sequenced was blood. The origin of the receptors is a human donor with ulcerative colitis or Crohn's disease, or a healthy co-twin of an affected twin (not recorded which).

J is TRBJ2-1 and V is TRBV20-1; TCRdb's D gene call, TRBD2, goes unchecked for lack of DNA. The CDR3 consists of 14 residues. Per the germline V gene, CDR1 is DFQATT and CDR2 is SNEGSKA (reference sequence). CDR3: CSARSGLAGWEQFF.

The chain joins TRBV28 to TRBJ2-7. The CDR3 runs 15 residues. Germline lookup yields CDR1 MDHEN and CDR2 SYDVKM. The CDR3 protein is CASSFRRPSSYEQYF.

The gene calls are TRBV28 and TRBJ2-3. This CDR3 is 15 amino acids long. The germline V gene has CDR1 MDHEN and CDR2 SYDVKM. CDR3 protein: CASSLEWAGTDTQYF. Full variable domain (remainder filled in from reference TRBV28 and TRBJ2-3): DVKVTQSSRYLVKRTGEKVFLECVQDMDHENMFWYRQDPGLGLRLIYFSYDVKMKEKGDIPEGYSVSREKKERFSLILESASTNQTSMYLCASSLEWAGTDTQYFGPGTRLTVL.

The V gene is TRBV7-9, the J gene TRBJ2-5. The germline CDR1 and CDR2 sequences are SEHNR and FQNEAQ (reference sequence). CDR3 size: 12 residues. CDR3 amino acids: CASSLESATQYF.

CDR3 sequence: CASSSPRGGLAQYF. This chain connects TRBV28 to TRBJ2-5; the D call of TRBD1 rests on TCRdb alone, since no DNA is present to check it. Germline CDR1 and CDR2: MDHEN and SYDVKM. The CDR3 totals 14 residues.

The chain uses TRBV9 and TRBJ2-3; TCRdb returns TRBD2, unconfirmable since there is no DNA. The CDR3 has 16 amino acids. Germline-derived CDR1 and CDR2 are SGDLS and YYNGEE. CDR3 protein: CASSFGIAASTDTQYF.

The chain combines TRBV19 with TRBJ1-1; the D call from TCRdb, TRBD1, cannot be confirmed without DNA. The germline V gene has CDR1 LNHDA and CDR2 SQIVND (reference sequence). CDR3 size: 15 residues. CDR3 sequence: CASSTPTGVGSEAFF.

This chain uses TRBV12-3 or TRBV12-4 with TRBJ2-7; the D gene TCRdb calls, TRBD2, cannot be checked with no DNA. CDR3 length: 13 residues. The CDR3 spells CASSNAGTYEQYF.

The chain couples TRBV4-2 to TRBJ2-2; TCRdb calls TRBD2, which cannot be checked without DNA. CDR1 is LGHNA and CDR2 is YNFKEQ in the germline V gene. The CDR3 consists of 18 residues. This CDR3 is CASSQEQKGLGDSGELFF.

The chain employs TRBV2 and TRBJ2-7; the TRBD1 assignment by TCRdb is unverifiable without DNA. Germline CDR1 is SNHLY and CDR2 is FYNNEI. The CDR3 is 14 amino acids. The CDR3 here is CASSELQGLGEQYF.

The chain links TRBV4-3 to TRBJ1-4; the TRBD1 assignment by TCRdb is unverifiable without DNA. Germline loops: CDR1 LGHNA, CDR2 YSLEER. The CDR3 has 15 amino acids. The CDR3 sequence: CASSQFRDHNEKLFF.

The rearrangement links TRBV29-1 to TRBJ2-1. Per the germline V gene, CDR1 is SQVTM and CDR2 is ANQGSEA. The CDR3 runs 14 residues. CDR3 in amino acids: CSVERKLSYNEQFF.

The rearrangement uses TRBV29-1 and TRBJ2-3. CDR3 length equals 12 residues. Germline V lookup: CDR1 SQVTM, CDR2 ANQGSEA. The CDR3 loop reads CSVELGMDTQYF.

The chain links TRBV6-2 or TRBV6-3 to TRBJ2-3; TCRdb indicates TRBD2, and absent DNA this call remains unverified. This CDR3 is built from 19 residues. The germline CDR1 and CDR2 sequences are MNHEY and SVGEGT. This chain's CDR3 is CASSYVHTAAGAREDTQYF.

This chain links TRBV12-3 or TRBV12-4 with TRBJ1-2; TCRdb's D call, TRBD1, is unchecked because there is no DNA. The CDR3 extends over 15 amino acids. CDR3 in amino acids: CASSFIRQGSYGYTF.

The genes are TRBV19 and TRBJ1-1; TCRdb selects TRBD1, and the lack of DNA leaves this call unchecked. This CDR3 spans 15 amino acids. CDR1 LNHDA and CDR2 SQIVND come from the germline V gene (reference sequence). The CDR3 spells CASSNPDRARTEAFF.

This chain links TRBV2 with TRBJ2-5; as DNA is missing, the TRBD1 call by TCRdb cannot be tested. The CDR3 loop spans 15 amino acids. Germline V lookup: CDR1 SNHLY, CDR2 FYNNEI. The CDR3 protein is CASSELGEPTETQYF.

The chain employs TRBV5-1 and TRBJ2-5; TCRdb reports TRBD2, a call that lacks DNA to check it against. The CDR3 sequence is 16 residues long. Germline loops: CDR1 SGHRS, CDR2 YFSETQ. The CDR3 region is CASSDARQGGVETQYF. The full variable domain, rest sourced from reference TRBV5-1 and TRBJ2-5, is KAGVTQTPRYLIKTRGQQVTLSCSPISGHRSVSWYQQTPGQGLQFLFEYFSETQRNKGNFPGRFSGRQFSNSRSEMNVSTLELGDSALYLCASSDARQGGVETQYFGPGTRLLVL.

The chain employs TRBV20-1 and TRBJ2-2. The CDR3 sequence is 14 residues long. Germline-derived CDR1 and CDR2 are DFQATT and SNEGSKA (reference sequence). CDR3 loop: CSARVHQSTGELFF.

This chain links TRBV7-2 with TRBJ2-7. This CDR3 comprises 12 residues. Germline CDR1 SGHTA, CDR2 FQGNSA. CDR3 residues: CASSYLSYEQYF. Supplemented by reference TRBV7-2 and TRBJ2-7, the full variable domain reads GAGVSQSPSNKVTEKGKDVELRCDPISGHTALYWYRQSLGQGLEFLIYFQGNSAPDKSGLPSDRFSAERTGGSVSTLTIQRTQQEDSAVYLCASSYLSYEQYFGPGTRLTVT.

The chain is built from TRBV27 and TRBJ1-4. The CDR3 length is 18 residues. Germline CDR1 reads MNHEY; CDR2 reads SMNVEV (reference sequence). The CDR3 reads CASSPSLRVGLEDEKLFF.